The rows below give T cell receptor beta chains drawn from one sample of a study of T cells in Graves' hyperthyroidism and ophthalmopathy. One entry per CDR3 protein results from TCRdb running MiXCR on the multiplex PCR reads. The table includes about 400,000 distinct CDR3 sequences, about 15% detected once. Sequencing input: blood. The receptor source for this set is a woman aged 25 to 39 with Graves' hyperthyroidism. Both conserved end residues are part of each CDR3. A D gene is named only where the DNA matches it firmly. Part of the rows lack a size; the others show once, few, many or a class for expanded clones.

v_gene	abundance	d_gene	j_gene	CDR3aa	CDR3nt
TRBV24-1	few	-	TRBJ1-3	CATSSNSGNTIYF	TGTGCCACCAGTAGCAACTCTGGAAACACCATATATTTT
TRBV6-2/TRBV6-3	-	-	TRBJ2-3	CASSSGSVVDTQYF	TGTGCCAGCAGTTCTGGGAGCGTCGTAGATACGCAGTATTTT
TRBV27	many	-	TRBJ2-7	CASSLWWGLNEQYF	TGTGCCAGCAGTTTATGGTGGGGGCTCAACGAGCAGTACTTC
TRBV7-9	few	-	TRBJ2-6	CASSATGVERVWTGANVLTF	TGTGCCAGCAGCGCAACGGGCGTTGAACGGGTTTGGACTGGGGCCAACGTCCTGACTTTC
TRBV28	many	-	TRBJ2-2	CASSYHRDRNTGELFF	TGTGCCAGCAGTTACCACCGGGACCGAAACACCGGGGAGCTGTTTTTT
TRBV7-9	many	TRBD2	TRBJ2-3	CASSHPGLATDTQYF	TGTGCCAGCAGCCACCCGGGACTAGCAACAGATACGCAGTATTTT
TRBV30	-	TRBD1	TRBJ2-5	CAWSDRGPGTQYF	TGTGCCTGGAGTGACAGGGGGCCGGGGACCCAGTACTTC
TRBV2	many	-	TRBJ2-7	CASSNRKTEGEQYF	TGTGCCAGCAGCAACAGAAAGACAGAGGGCGAGCAGTACTTC
TRBV19	few	-	TRBJ1-2	CASSIGTDYGYTF	TGTGCCAGTAGTATCGGGACGGACTATGGCTACACCTTC
TRBV27	few	-	TRBJ1-1	CASSFSPGLGPNTEAFF	TGTGCCAGCAGTTTTTCTCCAGGGTTGGGGCCCAACACTGAAGCTTTCTTT
TRBV7-2	few	TRBD2	TRBJ2-5	CASRPLAAEETQYF	TGTGCCAGCAGGCCACTAGCGGCTGAAGAGACCCAGTACTTC
TRBV28	many	-	TRBJ2-6	CASSLRAVRRNRHSGANVLTF	TGTGCCAGCAGTTTACGAGCTGTAAGGAGAAATCGACACTCTGGGGCCAACGTCCTGACTTTC
TRBV30	many	TRBD1	TRBJ2-7	CAWGQGQYEQYF	TGTGCCTGGGGACAGGGTCAGTACGAGCAGTACTTC
TRBV6-1	many	TRBD2	TRBJ2-1	CASSELGLAGANEQFF	TGTGCCAGCAGTGAACTGGGGCTAGCGGGAGCGAATGAGCAGTTCTTC
TRBV25-1	-	-	TRBJ2-7	CASSPPHPGDPYEQYF	TGTGCCAGCAGCCCCCCCCACCCAGGGGACCCCTACGAGCAGTACTTC
TRBV7-7	few	TRBD1	TRBJ2-2	CASSLGQGITGELFF	TGTGCTAGCAGCTTGGGACAGGGGATCACCGGGGAGCTGTTTTTT
TRBV10-3	many	TRBD2	TRBJ2-7	CAIREVAGKTYEQYF	TGTGCCATCAGAGAAGTAGCGGGAAAGACCTACGAGCAGTACTTC
TRBV2	many	-	TRBJ2-1	CASKINNEQFF	TGTGCCAGCAAAATTAACAATGAGCAGTTCTTC
TRBV24-1	many	-	TRBJ1-5	CATSLSESNQPQHF	TGTGCCACCAGTTTATCAGAGAGCAATCAGCCCCAGCATTTT
TRBV12-3/TRBV12-4	few	TRBD2	TRBJ2-7	CASSHTSGRPLGQYF	TGTGCCAGCAGTCATACTAGCGGGAGGCCTCTCGGGCAGTACTTC
TRBV18	few	-	TRBJ2-2	CASSTGTSGTGELFF	TGTGCCAGCTCAACCGGGACTTCAGGGACCGGGGAGCTGTTTTTT
TRBV3-1	-	TRBD2	TRBJ2-1	CASSQVGGIGIDEQFF	TGTGCCAGCAGCCAAGTGGGGGGGATCGGCATCGATGAGCAGTTCTTC
TRBV6-6	-	-	TRBJ1-3	CASSYAPGAGNTIYF	TGTGCCAGCAGTTACGCTCCAGGGGCTGGAAACACCATATATTTT
TRBV11-2	-	-	TRBJ1-6	CASSLGQGLHYNSPLHF	TGTGCCAGCAGCTTGGGGCAGGGCCTACACTATAATTCACCCCTCCACTTT
TRBV3-1	many	TRBD1	TRBJ1-1	CASSQGLTGGVTEAFF	TGTGCCAGCAGCCAGGGACTAACAGGGGGTGTCACTGAAGCTTTCTTT
TRBV30	many	-	TRBJ1-5	CAWSVGSSNQPQHF	TGTGCCTGGAGTGTCGGCAGTAGCAATCAGCCCCAGCATTTT
TRBV2	many	TRBD2	TRBJ2-3	CASSEQFETSGSTDTQYF	TGTGCCAGCAGTGAACAGTTTGAGACTAGCGGGAGCACAGATACGCAGTATTTT
TRBV20-1	-	TRBD1	TRBJ1-6	CSADTGVANSPLHF	TGCAGTGCTGATACAGGGGTAGCTAATTCACCCCTCCACTTT
TRBV20-1	many	TRBD2	TRBJ2-7	CSASSALAGYEQYF	TGCAGTGCTAGTTCAGCGCTAGCGGGATACGAGCAGTACTTC
TRBV27	many	TRBD1	TRBJ1-1	CASSLQGDTEAFF	TGTGCCAGCAGCCTACAGGGGGACACTGAAGCTTTCTTT
TRBV4-2	few	TRBD2	TRBJ2-1	CASSQAMSGKYNEQFF	TGTGCCAGCAGCCAAGCTATGAGCGGGAAGTACAATGAGCAGTTCTTC
TRBV7-2	-	-	TRBJ1-5	CASSDYYRDNQPQHF	TGTGCCAGCAGTGATTACTACAGGGACAATCAGCCCCAGCATTTT
TRBV3-1	-	TRBD1	TRBJ2-3	CASSARQGAGTDTQYF	TGTGCCAGCAGCGCCCGACAGGGGGCCGGCACAGATACGCAGTATTTT
TRBV2	many	-	TRBJ2-1	CASSPDIGQFF	TGTGCCAGCAGTCCGGACATCGGCCAGTTCTTC
TRBV2	few	-	TRBJ2-1	CARGSDEQFF	TGTGCCAGGGGTTCCGATGAGCAGTTCTTC
TRBV24-1	-	-	TRBJ2-1	CATSEGNNNNEQFF	TGTGCCACCAGTGAAGGGAACAATAACAATGAGCAGTTCTTC
TRBV29-1	few	-	TRBJ1-1	CSVGGAEGTEAFF	TGCAGCGTTGGGGGGGCCGAGGGCACTGAAGCTTTCTTT
TRBV27	many	-	TRBJ1-2	CASSSLTTNYGYTF	TGTGCCAGCAGTTCACTGACAACGAACTATGGCTACACCTTC
TRBV7-3	many	-	TRBJ2-3	CASSFLPGSGREETDTQYF	TGTGCCAGCAGCTTCCTCCCAGGGTCGGGGCGCGAAGAGACAGATACGCAGTATTTT
TRBV18	many	TRBD1	TRBJ2-7	CASSHPGGDYEQYF	TGTGCCAGCTCACATCCAGGGGGCGACTACGAGCAGTACTTC
TRBV5-6	-	TRBD2	TRBJ2-6	CASSIPGGRPSGANVLTF	TGTGCCAGCAGCATACCGGGGGGGCGACCTTCTGGGGCCAACGTCCTGACTTTC
TRBV11-2	many	-	TRBJ2-7	CASSLGSSPSYEQYF	TGTGCCAGCAGCTTAGGGTCTAGCCCCTCCTACGAGCAGTACTTC
TRBV30	many	-	TRBJ2-3	CAWSLTDTQYF	TGTGCCTGGAGCCTTACAGATACGCAGTATTTT
TRBV5-1	few	-	TRBJ2-2	CASSLEAQTNTGELFF	TGCGCCAGCAGCCTGGAGGCCCAGACGAACACCGGGGAGCTGTTTTTT
TRBV20-1	-	-	TRBJ2-2	CSARDPFRGNTGELFF	TGCAGTGCTAGAGATCCCTTCAGGGGAAACACCGGGGAGCTGTTTTTT
TRBV5-1	-	-	TRBJ1-2	CASSLREVGIDGYTF	TGCGCCAGCAGCCTACGAGAGGTTGGTATCGATGGCTACACCTTC
TRBV2	many	-	TRBJ2-1	CASGAYNEQFF	TGTGCCAGCGGGGCCTACAATGAGCAGTTCTTC
TRBV6-6	many	-	TRBJ1-2	CASSYIQVRSGRPYGYTF	TGTGCCAGCAGTTACATTCAGGTTCGGTCAGGGAGGCCCTATGGCTACACCTTC
TRBV27	many	-	TRBJ1-1	CASTPRWGTEAFF	TGTGCCAGCACCCCCAGGTGGGGCACTGAAGCTTTCTTT